Following are 18 T cell receptor beta chains from one sample sequenced in a study of T cells in Graves' hyperthyroidism and ophthalmopathy. Amplification of TCR beta CDR3 regions was performed using RNA transcripts as template. The TCR CDR3 first-round RT-PCR relied on the HTBI primer set. TCRdb called the multiplex PCR reads again in MiXCR, with one record for every CDR3 protein. Among about 350,000 distinct CDR3 sequences listed, about 15% were seen once. Sequencing input: blood. Receptors were obtained from a woman in her thirties with Graves' hyperthyroidism that later progressed to Graves' ophthalmopathy.

The genes are TRBV3-1 and TRBJ2-7; D perhaps matches TRBD2 (6 bases). V was shortened by 0 bases and J by 3 bases, with 6 bases between the two germline ends. The CDR3 has 13 amino acids. CDR1 is LGHDT, CDR2 YNNKEL, per germline (reference sequence). CDR3 coding DNA: TGTGCCAGCAGCCAAGAGGGGGGCTACGAGCAGTACTTC. Protein product: CASSQEGGYEQYF.

This clonotype was counted ten times or more. The chain couples TRBV4-1 to TRBJ2-2; D not resolved. The ends were cut back, 1 base at V and 1 base at J, with 7 bases in the middle. This CDR3 spans 15 amino acids. CDR1 and CDR2 from the germline V gene are MGHRA and YSYEKL. The CDR3 DNA reads TGCGCCAGCAGCCAAGTTTCCAGGAACACCGGGGAGCTGTTTTTT. Its translation: CASSQVSRNTGELFF.

This clonotype was seen at least ten times. The chain carries TRBV12-3 or TRBV12-4 and TRBJ2-2, with TRBD2 matching 10 bases. With V trimmed by 6 bases and J by 5 bases, 12 bases remained unmatched. The CDR3 sequence is 17 residues long. CDR3 sequence reads: CASRSGLAEAMTGELFF. The DNA for the CDR3 is TGTGCCAGCAGATCCGGACTAGCGGAAGCCATGACCGGGGAGCTGTTTTTT.

This clonotype appeared many times. V is TRBV29-1 and J is TRBJ2-7; D is possibly TRBD1 or TRBD2 (5 bases each). Trimming took 5 bases from V and 2 from J, leaving 16 bases between them. CDR3 length equals 14 residues. The germline V gene has CDR1 SQVTM and CDR2 ANQGSEA. The CDR3 DNA sequence: TGCAGCGTTCGCGGAATTGGGGGTACCTACGAGCAGTACTTC. Translation gives CSVRGIGGTYEQYF.

This clonotype was counted at least ten times. The genes are TRBV2 and TRBJ1-5, with D uncertain. Trimming pared 6 bases from V and 0 bases from J, leaving 3 bases between. This CDR3 comprises 12 residues. Germline CDR1 SNHLY, CDR2 FYNNEI. CDR3 loop: CASRDSNQPQHF. The CDR3 nucleotides are TGTGCCAGCAGAGATAGCAATCAGCCCCAGCATTTT.

This chain joins TRBV10-2 and TRBJ2-2; TRBD2 matches 8 bases. V was clipped by 7 bases and J by 6 bases; unmatched bases: 10. Germline V lookup: CDR1 WSHSY, CDR2 SAAADI. This CDR3 region has 15 residues. The CDR3: CASTAVLAGPGELFF. The DNA of the CDR3 is TGCGCCAGCACAGCTGTTCTAGCGGGCCCCGGGGAGCTGTTTTTT.

This clonotype has a count of ten or more. J is TRBJ2-7 and V is TRBV28; unclear D gene. Germline V CDR1 and CDR2: MDHEN, SYDVKM. V lost 6 bases and J 2 bases, leaving 17 bases between the germline ends. This CDR3 comprises 15 residues. The CDR3 loop is CASSEGTEVTYEQYF. Written as DNA, the CDR3 is TGTGCCAGCAGCGAAGGAACAGAAGTTACCTACGAGCAGTACTTC.

The genes are TRBV4-1 and TRBJ2-7; a possible D gene is TRBD2 (5 bases). CDR1 MGHRA and CDR2 YSYEKL come from the germline V gene. Trimming stripped 2 bases from V and 5 bases from J, with 10 bases between. The CDR3 totals 13 residues. The CDR3, as DNA: TGCGCCAGCAGCCAAACCGCCGGGGACGAGCAGTACTTC. It encodes CASSQTAGDEQYF.

This clonotype has at least ten counts. The rearrangement uses TRBV7-9 and TRBJ2-5; D is undetermined. From germline, CDR1 is SEHNR and CDR2 FQNEAQ (reference sequence). The ends were cut back, 7 bases at V and 4 bases at J, with 13 bases in the middle. This CDR3 is built from 13 residues. The CDR3 reads CASTLGIAETQYF. In DNA, the CDR3 is TGTGCCAGCACCCTGGGAATAGCAGAGACCCAGTACTTC.

This clonotype was counted a few times. This sequence joins TRBV7-9 and TRBJ1-3; D gene ambiguous. The V end was cut by 1 base, the J end by 3 bases, with 22 bases between. The CDR3 has 19 residues. Germline CDR1 is SEHNR and CDR2 is FQNEAQ (reference sequence). The CDR3 region is CASSLVRGRQGGVGNTIYF. The CDR3 DNA is TGTGCCAGCAGCTTAGTACGAGGACGGCAAGGAGGAGTTGGAAACACCATATATTTT.

V gene TRBV5-1 combines with J gene TRBJ2-2; TRBD2 matches at 11 bases. The junction had 4 bases not matched to a gene; V was cut back by 1 base and J by 5 bases. The CDR3 contains 16 residues. The V gene's germline CDR1 is SGHRS and CDR2 YFSETQ. The CDR3 spells CASSLRGLAATGELFF. In DNA form, the CDR3 reads TGCGCCAGCAGCTTGAGGGGACTAGCGGCGACCGGGGAGCTGTTTTTT.

This clonotype was observed at least ten times. The chain links TRBV7-9 to TRBJ2-4; D is unresolved. Between the trimmed V and J ends, which lost 0 bases and 7 bases, there was a span of 7 bases. In germline, CDR1 is SEHNR, CDR2 FQNEAQ (reference sequence). The CDR3 has 13 amino acids. The CDR3 nucleotides are TGTGCCAGCAGCTTAGCAGAAGTGAACATTCAGTACTTC. It specifies CASSLAEVNIQYF.

In its sample, this clonotype was seen many times. The J gene is TRBJ2-5, the V gene TRBV3-1; 7 bases are shared with TRBD2. Germline trimming cut 4 bases from V and 2 bases from J; bases unmatched to any gene: 13. The CDR3 has 17 residues. Germline assignment: CDR1 LGHDT and CDR2 YNNKEL (reference sequence). CDR3 sequence reads: CASSRKGATSKQETQYF. The CDR3 nucleotides are TGTGCCAGCAGCCGAAAAGGGGCGACTAGCAAGCAAGAGACCCAGTACTTC.

The gene calls are TRBV2 and TRBJ2-1, with TRBD2 identical over 7 bases. This CDR3 region has 14 residues. V shed 7 bases, J shed 0 bases, and the junction held 3 bases outside the gene matches. Per the germline V gene, CDR1 is SNHLY and CDR2 is FYNNEI. Here the CDR3 reads CASKASGSYNEQFF. The CDR3 nucleotides read TGTGCCAGCAAAGCTAGCGGCTCCTACAATGAGCAGTTCTTC.

The CDR3 DNA follows: TGTGCCAGCAGCAAAAAGCCTGGGGAGGGCGGCTATGGCTACACCTTC. Amino acid sequence: CASSKKPGEGGYGYTF. The chain carries TRBV5-6 and TRBJ1-2; D is undetermined. Looked up from germline, CDR1 is SGHDT and CDR2 is YYEEEE. CDR3 size: 16 residues. The germline V and J ends were trimmed by 4 bases and 4 bases, with 20 bases remaining between them.

The rearrangement uses TRBV20-1 and TRBJ1-5; 7 bases are shared with TRBD1. This CDR3 is built from 17 residues. Germline assignment: CDR1 DFQATT and CDR2 SNEGSKA (reference sequence). V lost 5 bases, J lost 0 bases, and 13 bases stayed unmatched. The CDR3, as DNA: TGCAGTGCTGTCGACAGGGTATCAGTTTATAGCAATCAGCCCCAGCATTTT. Translation gives CSAVDRVSVYSNQPQHF.

The chain carries TRBV27 and TRBJ1-1; D is ambiguous. The CDR3 spans 15 residues. The V gene lost 6 bases and the J gene lost 2 bases, with 16 bases spanning the gap. Germline values: CDR1 MNHEY, CDR2 SMNVEV (reference sequence). This CDR3 reads CASRVGWALNTEAFF. The DNA for the CDR3 is TGTGCCAGCAGGGTTGGGTGGGCCCTCAACACTGAAGCTTTCTTT.

This clonotype came up once. This sequence joins TRBV12-3 or TRBV12-4 and TRBJ2-3; perhaps D is TRBD1 or TRBD2 (5 bases each). This CDR3 comprises 13 residues. Between the trimmed V and J ends, which lost 8 bases and 9 bases, there was a span of 18 bases. The chain's CDR3 is CASHLGTAGTQYF. CDR3 in DNA: TGTGCCAGCCACCTCGGGACCGCCGGGACGCAGTATTTT.